The entry below gives a single T cell receptor (beta chain) sequence along with its context. This clonotype is assessed as medium-sized (0.01 to 0.1%). Its antigen target is currently unknown. No base-level quality is on record; no much larger clone is a single base apart. This record comes from a study of T-cell reconstitution after alpha-beta-depleted transplantation in children (dated by TCRdb to the mid-2010s). Notes on the research overall: T-cell immune reconstitution after TCRalphabeta/CD19-depleted allogeneic hematopoietic cell transplantation in children was quantitatively tracked in the study by means of TCR repertoire profiling.

The CDR3 runs 14 residues from the cysteine to the phenylalanine. The entry retains the CDR3 DNA only, 42 bases that are in frame from base 1. V is pared back by 1 base and J by 5 bases, with 10 bases lying between the germline termini. Looking up the germline V gene yields CDR1 LGHNA and CDR2 YSLEER. The treatment or condition label, read with the paper, signifies: allogeneic hematopoietic cell transplantation with graft depleted of TCRalphabeta T cells and CD19 B cells. The children who served as transplant recipients had been given grafts of TCRalphabeta/CD19-depleted allogeneic hematopoietic cells. Libraries came from PCR. The sequencing machine was an Illumina HiSeq 2500. Molecular barcoding was employed in the preparation of TCR libraries, with unique molecular identifiers being used to normalize TCRbeta repertoire quantification. The raw public reads went through TCRdb reprocessing: fastp at Q25, MiXCR clone calling, in-frame beta chains kept. Every entry covers one CDR3 protein and lists the most common genes and DNA from its rows. Counted in this sample were 6,400 or so distinct CDR3 sequences; roughly 17% of them appeared once. 13% to 15% of the sample comes from the top ten.

Broader findings and caveats from the paper: The apparently early alphabetaT-cell count recovery about two months after transplant was reportedly dependent on only several hundred rapidly expanded clones derived from non-depleted graft cells. Hyperexpanded clone frequencies declined over subsequent months; after one year, T-cell counts and TCRbeta diversity were mostly attributed to newly produced T cells. In some patients, the high TCRbeta diversity seen at day 60 was put down to recipient T cells and intrathymic progenitors that had survived conditioning.

Source: PBMCs, taken before TCRalphabeta/CD19-depleted stem cell transplant. The V and J segments used are TRBV4-3 and TRBJ2-3; the D gene is perhaps TRBD1 or TRBD2, each of them matching over 5 bases. The origin of this receptor is a boy younger than 10 with acute lymphoblastic leukemia, due to receive a stem cell transplant. Here is the DNA: TGCGCCAGCAGCCAAGTGCTTGGGGGAGATACGCAGTATTTT. Its translation reads: CASSQVLGGDTQYF.